This TCR beta chain was identified during a study of blood T cells in healthy people across ages (dated by TCRdb to the mid-2010s). Turning to the overall study: Template switching captured roughly one uniquely barcoded TCR beta cDNA molecule per two T cells in model experiments. Age-related changes in TCR beta repertoire diversity were measured in the study by deep sequencing normalized with unique cDNA molecular identifiers. Four age groups were formed from the donors: young (average approximately 15 years), middle-aged (more than 35), aged (62) and long-lived (around 82). Donors of different ages were randomly distributed across sequencing lanes to avoid experimental bias. For two donors (one aged 18 to 29 and one aged 80 or older), the study analyzed two additional independent replicas of 1 million unique cDNA reads from the same blood draw. Study-level results and caveats: The long-lived group showed more naive CD4+ T cells, fewer expanded clones and increased TCR diversity than the aged group, suggesting age selection. Estimates of total diversity based on one million sequenced T cells were considered lower bounds and underestimates. The percentage of naive T cells measured by flow cytometry correlated strongly with observed TCR beta diversity. Because donor CMV infection status was unknown, age-related changes in expanded clonotypes were potentially confounded. Since profiling was done on bulk unsorted PBMCs, naive and antigen-experienced compartments could not be conclusively compared. Observed TCR beta diversity per million T cells fell roughly linearly with age, and a significant reduction was already apparent by age roughly 40.

Comment on this clonotype: Its antigen remains undetermined. Per-base quality was not reported, and no clone a single base away is much larger than it.

Donors were roughly 40 systemically healthy Caucasian individuals from Russia aged roughly 6 to 100 years. Roughly 11 milliliters of peripheral blood were drawn from each donor into EDTA-treated Vacutainer tubes. Ficoll-Paque density-gradient centrifugation was used to isolate PBMCs, with at least 7 million obtained per sample. Trizol reagent was used to extract total RNA from the PBMCs, yielding at least 6 micrograms per sample. The percentages of naive CD45RAhigh/CD27high T cells were determined by flow cytometry on a PBMC aliquot from every donor. The receptor library was made with 5' RACE. The listed sequencing device is Illumina HiSeq 2500. The second PCR ran for roughly 6 to 11 cycles and used a J-beta primer mix along with a sample-barcoded 5' primer. A unique molecular identifier was introduced onto each TCR beta cDNA molecule by a template-switch 5' adaptor carrying 12 random nucleotides. Each sample yielded at least 3 million CDR3-containing paired-end reads. All of the RNA was converted into first-strand cDNA using the Mint cDNA synthesis kit, with a TRBC-specific oligonucleotide serving as the primer. After uracil-DNA glycosylase treatment, a first 18-cycle PCR used universal primers M1SS and BC2_uni_R on all cDNA. On the study's bioinformatics: Normalization of each sample was performed by random selection of 1 million high-quality reads, each carrying a distinct molecular identifier. Reads with shared molecular identifiers were discarded instead of being binned into consensus sequences. MiTCR, run with a Q25 quality threshold and the strictest error-elimination algorithm, handled CDR3 identification, clonotype clustering and error correction. A nonparametric unseen species model with Euler transformation was used to estimate lower-bound total TCR beta diversity. TCRdb trimmed public reads at Q25 via fastp, called clones via MiXCR and kept in-frame beta chains. Each CDR3 protein appears once, grouped with its most common genes and DNA. The V and J calls shown here were made by TCRdb, not taken from the authors' results. For this sample there are approximately 730,000 distinct CDR3 sequences; approximately 39% appear just once. The ten largest make up roughly 19% of the sample.

V trim: 8 bases; J trim: 7 bases; unmatched bases: 11. From the cysteine through the phenylalanine, the CDR3 covers 14 amino acids. Of all the DNA, just the CDR3 is kept, 42 bases in frame from base 1. CDR1 WSHSY and CDR2 SAAADI were looked up in the germline V gene. The chain is assembled from TRBV10-2 and TRBJ2-7; 10 junctional bases match TRBD2. This receptor was obtained from a woman aged 55-69 years in good health. Sequencing was carried out using blood. The CDR3 protein: CASGRLAGYDEQYF. The sequenced DNA: TGCGCCAGCGGCCGACTAGCGGGTTACGATGAGCAGTACTTC.